These 26 T cell receptor beta chains originate from one sample sequenced in a study of tumor-infiltrating lymphocytes in primary liver carcinoma. Unsorted whole blood yielded the blood RNA, and germline DNA was also extracted. Priming with a constant-region primer yielded TCR beta cDNA from around 0.45 ug total RNA. ARM-PCR was slightly modified, and three nested multiplex PCR rounds with it gave rise to the TCR beta libraries. The two initial PCR rounds, approximately 10 cycles each, used TRBV1-TRBV30 forward and C-beta reverse primers. TCRdb reprocessed the multiplex PCR reads with MiXCR, giving one entry per CDR3 protein. The sample holds 310,000 or so distinct CDR3 sequences; about 50% are singletons and the top ten take 15% to 20%. Sequenced sample: peripheral blood. Receptors originate from a woman aged 30 to 39 with primary liver carcinoma and hepatitis B virus infection.

Worth noting for this clonotype: At one of its ends the junction is not consistent with the germline gene, which may arise from a read error. The V and J genes are TRBV11-2 and TRBJ2-7, with 11 positions matching TRBD1. Germline V gene lookup returns CDR1 SGHAT and CDR2 FQNNGV. The CDR3 loop spans 15 amino acids. This chain's CDR3 is CVSSLVGTGGYEQYF. CDR3 sequence (DNA): TGTGTCAGCAGCTTAGTGGGGACAGGGGGATACGAGCAGTACTTC.

A word on this clonotype: At one boundary the junction diverges from the germline segment, which might be a read error. The chain uses TRBV19 and TRBJ2-1; 9 bases align to TRBD2. This CDR3 has 15 residues. CDR1 is LNHDA and CDR2 is SQIVND in the germline V gene (reference sequence). The CDR3 nucleotides read TGTGCCAGTAGTATCTTCGCGGGAGGGTACAATGAGCAGTCCTTC. This gives the protein CASSIFAGGYNEQSF.

This clonotype was detected only once. Compared with germline, one end of the junction differs, possibly owing to a read error. The V and J genes are TRBV11-2 and TRBJ1-4, with 7 bases fitting TRBD1. Germline loops: CDR1 SGHAT, CDR2 FQNNGV. The CDR3 loop spans 14 amino acids. CDR3 nucleotide sequence: TGTCCCAGCAGCTGTACAGGGGTTGGTGAAAAACTGTTTTTT. Its translation is CPSSCTGVGEKLFF. The complete variable domain, with remaining parts taken from reference TRBV11-2 and TRBJ1-4, reads EAGVAQSPRYKIIEKRQSVAFWCNPISGHATLYWYQQILGQGPKLLIQFQNNGVVDDSQLPKDRFSAERLKGVDSTLKIQPAKLEDSAVYLCPSSCTGVGEKLFFGSGTQLSVL.

Notes on this clonotype: One end of the junction does not line up with germline, which may come from a read error. The CDR3 region is CVSGLGTNHEQYF. The DNA for the CDR3 is TGTGTTAGTGGTTTGGGGACTAACCACGAGCAGTACTTC. The rearrangement joins TRBV12-5 to TRBJ2-7, with 7 bases matching TRBD2. CDR3 size: 13 residues. CDR1 LGHNT and CDR2 FRNRAP come from the germline V gene.

This clonotype was detected once. The chain uses TRBV28 and TRBJ1-5; D possibly corresponds to TRBD1 (5 bases). V was pared by 6 bases and J by 11 bases, with 20 bases between. Germline-derived CDR1 and CDR2 are MDHEN and SYDVKM. The CDR3 covers 14 residues. The DNA of the CDR3 is TGTGCCAGCAGAGATCAGGGCCGGGTATGGTCCCAGCATTTT. It specifies CASRDQGRVWSQHF. The variable domain in full, with the rest retrieved from reference TRBV28 and TRBJ1-5, is DVKVTQSSRYLVKRTGEKVFLECVQDMDHENMFWYRQDPGLGLRLIYFSYDVKMKEKGDIPEGYSVSREKKERFSLILESASTNQTSMYLCASRDQGRVWSQHFGDGTRLSIL.

This clonotype occurred once. This could be a read error, since a much larger clone is one nucleotide away. The CDR3 DNA is TGTGCCAGCAGGGGCACTAGCGGGAGGGCGGATACGCATTATTTT. Its protein is CASRGTSGRADTHYF. The V and J genes are TRBV6-1 and TRBJ2-3; TRBD2 matches 13 bases. The germline CDR1 and CDR2 sequences are MNHNS and SASEGT. CDR3 length equals 15 residues.

This clonotype was recorded many times. The chain recombines TRBV6-1 with TRBJ1-1; D not certain. The CDR3 runs 14 residues. Trimming pared 0 bases from V and 10 bases from J, leaving 15 bases between. The germline CDR1 and CDR2 sequences are MNHNS and SASEGT. CDR3 sequence reads: CASSEAWYAEGAFF. CDR3 DNA: TGTGCCAGCAGTGAAGCGTGGTACGCCGAGGGAGCTTTCTTT.

The chain couples TRBV5-6 to TRBJ1-2, with 8 bases identical to TRBD1. Unmatched junction bases numbered 6, after V lost 5 bases and J lost 6 bases. Germline V lookup: CDR1 SGHDT, CDR2 YYEEEE. The CDR3 contains 13 residues. CDR3 residues: CASSHRQGHGYTF. As DNA, the CDR3 is TGTGCCAGCAGTCATAGACAGGGGCATGGCTACACCTTC.

The chain uses TRBV6-2 or TRBV6-3 and TRBJ2-1; D may be TRBD2 (6 bases). Per the germline V gene, CDR1 is MNHEY and CDR2 is SVGEGT. The CDR3 contains 16 residues. Trimming took 6 bases from V and 1 from J, leaving 16 bases between them. DNA of the CDR3: TGTGCCAGCAGACTGTCTCCGGGGGTGTCCTACAATGAGCAGTTCTTC. Translating gives CASRLSPGVSYNEQFF.

The chain carries TRBV11-2 and TRBJ2-7; 7 bases agree with TRBD1. The CDR3 consists of 19 residues. V lost 11 bases to trimming and J lost 1 base; unmatched junction nucleotides: 26. Germline V gene sequence: CDR1 SGHAT, CDR2 FQNNGV. As DNA, the CDR3 is TGTGCCTGCACCTTAGAGGTCCCGGGACAGATCCCTTTATCCTACGAGCAGTACTTC. As protein: CACTLEVPGQIPLSYEQYF.

A note on this clonotype: A much larger clone is a single base away; this may be a read error. V is TRBV12-5 and J is TRBJ2-5; possible D gene TRBD1, 6 bases. In germline, CDR1 is LGHNT, CDR2 FRNRAP. This CDR3 contains 17 residues. The CDR3 region is CASGWGRGQGYQETQHF. CDR3 DNA: TGTGCTAGTGGTTGGGGTAGAGGGCAGGGGTACCAAGAGACCCAGCACTTC.

About this clonotype: The conserved phenylalanine or tryptophan normally closing the CDR3 is absent here, so this likely arose from a read error. V gene TRBV11-2 combines with J gene TRBJ2-1, with 12 bases fitting TRBD2. Germline V gene sequence: CDR1 SGHAT, CDR2 FQNNGV. This CDR3 spans 16 amino acids. V was pared by 1 base and J by 9 bases, with 7 bases of the junction left unmatched. CDR3 bases: TGTGCCAGCAGCTTAGTGGCCGCTAGCGGGAGGGGTGAGCAGTTCATT. Translating gives CASSLVAASGRGEQFI.

The rearrangement uses TRBV28 and TRBJ1-2; D possibly corresponds to TRBD1 (5 bases). CDR1 is MDHEN and CDR2 is SYDVKM in the germline V gene. This CDR3 comprises 17 residues. Trimming cost V 3 bases and J 4 bases, with 21 bases left between them. The CDR3 protein is CASSFYPTRIGTYGYTF. The CDR3 DNA sequence: TGTGCCAGCAGTTTCTATCCTACCCGGATAGGGACCTATGGCTACACCTTC.

The chain has TRBV6-5 and TRBJ2-1; maybe TRBD2 (6 bases). This CDR3 is built from 15 residues. The V end lost 6 bases, the J end lost 1 base, and 13 bases lay between the germline ends. The germline V gene encodes CDR1 MNHEY and CDR2 SVGAGI. The CDR3 sequence: CASSRSSASYNEQFF. The CDR3 bases are TGTGCCAGCAGCCGGTCTAGCGCGTCCTACAATGAGCAGTTCTTC.

Note on this clonotype: An end of the junction differs from the germline gene, which may be a read error. The V call is TRBV9, the J call TRBJ2-1; D is undetermined. The CDR3 length is 13 residues. Germline V gene sequence: CDR1 SGDLS, CDR2 YYNGEE. The CDR3 DNA follows: TGTGCGAGCAGCGTGTTGGACCGCAATGAGCAGTTCTTC. Its protein product is CASSVLDRNEQFF.

This clonotype was found a few times. The rearrangement joins TRBV5-5 to TRBJ2-7, with TRBD1 matching 9 bases. Per germline, CDR1 SGHKS and CDR2 YYEKEE (reference sequence). With V trimmed by 1 base and J by 3 bases, 2 bases remained unmatched. The CDR3 contains 14 residues. This chain's CDR3 is CASSLSTGGYEQYF. CDR3 DNA: TGTGCCAGCAGCTTGTCGACAGGGGGCTACGAGCAGTACTTC.

The V gene is TRBV12-3 or TRBV12-4, the J gene TRBJ1-2; D unclear. This CDR3 contains 13 residues. V lost 1 base, J lost 4 bases, and 7 bases lay in between. CDR3 nucleotides: TGTGCCAGCAGTTTAGGAGCGGGCTATGGCTACACCTTC. As protein: CASSLGAGYGYTF.

This clonotype was recorded many times. The J gene is TRBJ2-7, the V gene TRBV6-6; 13 bases are shared with TRBD2. From germline, CDR1 is MNHNY and CDR2 SVGAGI (reference sequence). The CDR3 has 15 amino acids. After removal of 6 bases from V and 1 base from J, the junction contained 3 bases not matched to a gene. For the CDR3, the DNA is TGTGCCAGCAGGCAGGGACTAGCGGGATCCTACGAGCAGTACTTC. It encodes CASRQGLAGSYEQYF.

This clonotype was seen more than once but under ten times. V is TRBV6-2 or TRBV6-3 and J is TRBJ2-7; tentatively, D is TRBD2 (6 bases). The CDR3 runs 12 residues. The germline gives CDR1 MNHEY, CDR2 SVGEGT. The V end was cut by 10 bases, the J end by 4 bases, with 14 bases between. The CDR3 spells CATRDSSYEQYF. CDR3 sequence (DNA): TGTGCCACCCGGGACTCCTCGTACGAGCAGTACTTC.

This clonotype was found many times. This rearrangement joins TRBV29-1 to TRBJ2-3; TRBD2 agrees at 14 bases. Germline V gives CDR1 SQVTM, CDR2 ANQGSEA. The CDR3 runs 16 residues. The V segment lost 6 bases and the J segment 5 bases; nucleotides outside the gene matches: 10. CDR3 nucleotides: TGCAGCGTCGGACTAGCGGGAGGAAAGGAGGGAGATACGCAGTATTTT. It codes for CSVGLAGGKEGDTQYF.

J is TRBJ1-6 and V is TRBV5-6; D remains unclear. Per germline, CDR1 SGHDT and CDR2 YYEEEE. The CDR3 covers 17 residues. V gave up 2 bases and J gave up 8 bases, with 20 bases separating them. The CDR3 loop is CASSFSVTALFDSPLHF. The CDR3 DNA is TGTGCCAGCAGCTTTAGCGTGACGGCCTTATTTGATTCACCCCTCCACTTT. Full variable domain (rest looked up from reference TRBV5-6 and TRBJ1-6): DAGVTQSPTHLIKTRGQQVTLRCSPKSGHDTVSWYQQALGQGPQFIFQYYEEEERQRGNFPDRFSGHQFPNYSSELNVNALLLGDSALYLCASSFSVTALFDSPLHFGNGTRLTVT.

In regard to this clonotype: A read error may explain this, as a much larger clone is one base away. The chain carries TRBV6-2 or TRBV6-3 and TRBJ2-7, with D unclear. Germline V gene lookup returns CDR1 MNHEY and CDR2 SVGEGT. The CDR3 has 11 amino acids. In DNA, the CDR3 is TGTGCCAGCAGTTACCGGAACGAGCAGAACTTC. Protein: CASSYRNEQNF.

This chain connects TRBV7-9 to TRBJ2-1; 10 bases fit TRBD1. J lost 7 bases, V lost 8 bases, and 5 bases had no gene match. The CDR3 covers 13 residues. Germline assignment: CDR1 SEHNR and CDR2 FQNEAQ (reference sequence). The CDR3 DNA sequence: TGTGCCAGCGGGACAGGGGAAAATAATGAGCAGTTCTTC. Its protein product is CASGTGENNEQFF.

The rearrangement links TRBV28 to TRBJ1-6, with no clear D. The ends were cut back, 2 bases at V and 14 bases at J, with 16 bases in the middle. This CDR3 has 14 amino acids. Germline-derived CDR1 and CDR2 are MDHEN and SYDVKM. The CDR3 DNA follows: TGTGCCAGCAGTTTAGATTATCGGGAAAGCACCCTCCACTTT. It yields the protein CASSLDYRESTLHF.

A remark on this clonotype: Since no conserved phenylalanine or tryptophan closes the CDR3, a read error is the likely cause. The chain joins TRBV4-3 to TRBJ2-5, with 14 bases lining up with TRBD2. The germline CDR1 and CDR2 sequences are LGHNA and YSLEER. The CDR3 consists of 17 residues. The CDR3 nucleotides are TGTGCCAGCAGCCAACAAGGACTAGCGGGAGGTCGAGAGACCCAGTACCTC. It translates to CASSQQGLAGGRETQYL.

This clonotype appeared a few times. This may come from a read error, since a much larger clone is one base off. J is TRBJ2-1 and V is TRBV12-3 or TRBV12-4, with D uncertain. This CDR3 is 16 amino acids long. V shed 5 bases and J shed 8 bases, with 22 bases lying between them. CDR3 residues: CASSRSVSSKGDEQFF. CDR3 bases: TGTGCCAGCAGTCGGTCAGTCTCGTCTAAGGGCGATGAGCAGTTCTTC.